One sample yielded the 26 T cell receptor beta chains listed below, sequenced in a study of OX40 agonist ivuxolimab in advanced cancers. Clones were read by immunoSEQ multiplex PCR, and TCRdb kept only the in-frame ones, dropping some. The sample includes 35,000 to 45,000 clones, 75% to 90% of them seen just once. The sequences come from CD4+ or CD8+ T cells sorted from blood, collected in a trial of the OX40 agonist ivuxolimab. The receptors originated from an adult with an advanced solid tumor such as melanoma, head and neck, liver or kidney cancer.

The genes are TRBV28 and TRBJ1-1, with 9 bases that match TRBD1. This CDR3 comprises 15 residues. V was pared by 2 bases and J by 0 bases, with 1 base of the junction left unmatched. The germline CDR1 and CDR2 sequences are MDHEN and SYDVKM. The CDR3 spells CASSLGTGLNTEAFF. DNA for the CDR3: TGTGCCAGCAGTTTAGGGACAGGGCTGAACACTGAAGCTTTCTTT.

The chain carries TRBV28 and TRBJ2-2; tentatively, D is TRBD1 (6 bases). Germline V lookup: CDR1 MDHEN, CDR2 SYDVKM. The CDR3 sequence is 16 residues long. V lost 6 bases to trimming and J lost 2 bases, with 16 bases between them. This CDR3 is CASSLSGQPNTGELFF. For the CDR3, the DNA is TGTGCCAGCAGCTTGTCGGGACAACCCAACACCGGGGAGCTGTTTTTT.

The chain carries TRBV27 and TRBJ2-7, with 14 bases matching TRBD2. Losses at the gene ends were 5 bases for V and 7 bases for J; bases not matched to a gene: 10. Germline CDR1 reads MNHEY; CDR2 reads SMNVEV (reference sequence). The CDR3 has 16 amino acids. The CDR3, as DNA: TGTGCCAGCAGTCCCCAGGGACTAGCGGGAGACGGGGAGCAGTACTTC. Its protein product is CASSPQGLAGDGEQYF.

The V gene is TRBV7-3, the J gene TRBJ2-7; maybe TRBD2 (6 bases). The V end was cut by 5 bases, the J end by 3 bases, with 17 bases between. The CDR3 length is 15 residues. Germline V gene lookup returns CDR1 SGHTA and CDR2 FQGTGA. The CDR3 sequence: CASSLGTGGVYEQYF. CDR3 coding DNA: TGTGCCAGCAGCCTCGGGACCGGGGGTGTCTACGAGCAGTACTTC.

V usage is TRBV6-5 and J usage is TRBJ2-1; 7 nucleotides align to TRBD2. Trimming removed 0 bases from V and 0 bases from J; junction bases left unmatched: 2. There are 16 residues in the CDR3. Looked up from germline, CDR1 is MNHEY and CDR2 is SVGAGI. CDR3 nucleotide sequence: TGTGCCAGCAGTTACTCGCTAGCGGCCTCCTACAATGAGCAGTTCTTC. Translation gives CASSYSLAASYNEQFF.

The chain employs TRBV6-5 and TRBJ2-2; D is undetermined. From germline, CDR1 is MNHEY and CDR2 SVGAGI. Between the trimmed V and J ends, which lost 0 bases and 4 bases, there was a span of 6 bases. The CDR3 runs 14 residues. The CDR3 protein is CASSYSPSTGELFF. The CDR3 DNA reads as TGTGCCAGCAGTTACTCGCCCAGCACCGGGGAGCTGTTTTTT.

The chain is built from TRBV7-9 and TRBJ2-7; 7 nucleotides match TRBD1. There are 12 residues in the CDR3. Germline CDR1 SEHNR, CDR2 FQNEAQ (reference sequence). The ends lost 5 bases at V and 7 bases at J; junction bases unmatched: 5. This CDR3 is CASSADRAEQYF. The CDR3 DNA reads as TGTGCCAGCAGCGCCGACAGGGCAGAGCAGTACTTC.

This clone showed up just once. The V gene is TRBV9, the J gene TRBJ2-1; possibly TRBD1 for D (5 bases). The V and J ends lost 4 bases and 7 bases respectively, with 9 bases between them. Germline loops: CDR1 SGDLS, CDR2 YYNGEE. The CDR3 is 12 residues long. In DNA form, the CDR3 reads TGTGCCAGCAGCATTAGGGGAAATGAGCAGTTCTTC. The encoded protein is CASSIRGNEQFF.

The CDR3 loop is CASSGVSGNQPQHF. CDR3 DNA sequence: TGTGCCAGCAGTGGTGTCTCTGGCAATCAGCCCCAGCATTTT. The genes are TRBV7-9 and TRBJ1-5; D is unresolved. Trimming left V 6 bases short and J 2 bases short, with 11 bases between. The germline V gene has CDR1 SEHNR and CDR2 FQNEAQ (reference sequence). The CDR3 is 14 residues long.

The chain couples TRBV15 to TRBJ2-3; D is unresolved. CDR3 length: 16 amino acids. The germline CDR1 and CDR2 sequences are LNHNV and YYDKDF (reference sequence). Trimming removed 3 bases at V and 4 bases at J, with 17 bases between. The CDR3 coding sequence is TGTGCCACCAGCAGCCCTACCCACTCTGCCTCAGATACGCAGTATTTT. This sequence encodes CATSSPTHSASDTQYF.

The J gene is TRBJ1-3, the V gene TRBV7-2; D call uncertain. Trimming removed 5 bases from V and 4 bases from J, with 15 bases in between. This CDR3 comprises 15 residues. Germline V CDR1 and CDR2: SGHTA, FQGNSA. CDR3 sequence (DNA): TGTGCCAGCAGCGATTATTTTTCGGGAGGAAACACCATATATTTT. The encoded protein is CASSDYFSGGNTIYF.

This clone was seen once. The rearrangement uses TRBV4-1 and TRBJ1-1, with D hard to call. The V gene lost 2 bases and the J gene lost 7 bases, with 14 bases spanning the gap. The V gene's germline CDR1 is MGHRA and CDR2 YSYEKL. The CDR3 has 14 amino acids. DNA for the CDR3: TGCGCCAGCAGCCAATCGGTCCCGATGGGTGAAGCTTTCTTT. Translated, it gives CASSQSVPMGEAFF.

This rearrangement joins TRBV6-5 to TRBJ1-2, with 7 bases lining up with TRBD1. Unmatched junction bases numbered 12, after V lost 2 bases and J lost 9 bases. Germline loops: CDR1 MNHEY, CDR2 SVGAGI. The CDR3 consists of 15 residues. The CDR3 DNA sequence: TGTGCCAGCAGTTACACCCCAGAAGGGGGCGCCAGCTACACCTTC. Its protein is CASSYTPEGGASYTF.

This clone is a singleton in its sample. The chain joins TRBV29-1 to TRBJ2-7; no definite D call. Per germline, CDR1 SQVTM and CDR2 ANQGSEA. The V and J ends lost 4 bases and 5 bases respectively, with 15 bases between them. CDR3 size: 13 residues. In DNA form, the CDR3 reads TGCAGCGTTGTTGGAGCAGCTTTCCACGAGCAGTACTTC. Translated, it gives CSVVGAAFHEQYF.

This chain joins TRBV29-1 and TRBJ2-2; D is uncertain. V was cut by 6 bases and J by 8 bases, with 10 bases left in between. The length of the CDR3 is 11 residues. Looked up from germline, CDR1 is SQVTM and CDR2 is ANQGSEA. CDR3 in amino acids: CSVHTGGELFF. Here the CDR3 DNA reads TGCAGCGTCCATACCGGGGGGGAGCTGTTTTTT.

CDR3 in amino acids: CASSGSLHEQYF. The CDR3 DNA reads TGCGCCAGCAGCGGGAGTCTCCACGAGCAGTACTTC. The chain couples TRBV4-1 to TRBJ2-7, with TRBD2 as a possible D gene (5 bases). The germline V gene has CDR1 MGHRA and CDR2 YSYEKL. V was cut by 5 bases and J by 5 bases, with 10 bases left in between. There are 12 residues in the CDR3.

The chain links TRBV2 to TRBJ1-4; D is unresolved. The V and J ends lost 2 bases and 4 bases respectively, with 14 bases between them. Germline lookup yields CDR1 SNHLY and CDR2 FYNNEI. The CDR3 extends over 16 amino acids. The CDR3 DNA reads TGTGCCAGCAGTGAAAGGGTTGGAGGAGTTAATGAAAAACTGTTTTTT. It is translated as CASSERVGGVNEKLFF.

The rearrangement joins TRBV11-2 to TRBJ2-7; D is possibly TRBD1 or TRBD2 (5 bases each). CDR1 and CDR2 (germline): SGHAT, FQNNGV. This CDR3 contains 15 residues. Trimming took 2 bases from V and 5 from J, leaving 16 bases between them. The CDR3 region is CASSLRGTLENEQYF. The CDR3 region has the DNA TGTGCCAGCAGCTTACGTGGGACGCTGGAAAACGAGCAGTACTTC.

This clone is a singleton in its sample. V gene TRBV4-1 combines with J gene TRBJ1-4; perhaps TRBD1 as D (6 bases). Germline V CDR1 and CDR2: MGHRA, YSYEKL. The germline V and J ends were trimmed by 4 bases and 8 bases, with 14 bases remaining between them. The CDR3 is 14 residues long. In DNA form, the CDR3 reads TGCGCCAGCAGCCCGGGACAAGGAAACGAAAAACTGTTTTTT. Translation: CASSPGQGNEKLFF.

J is TRBJ2-7 and V is TRBV4-2, with D unresolved. The CDR3 is 13 amino acids. In germline, CDR1 is LGHNA, CDR2 YNFKEQ. The V end was cut by 3 bases, the J end by 4 bases, with 10 bases between. The DNA of the CDR3 is TGTGCCAGCAGCCATCCCCCCGGGTACGAGCAGTACTTC. It encodes CASSHPPGYEQYF.

The count of this clone is one. The V and J genes are TRBV27 and TRBJ1-2; TRBD1 agrees at 8 bases. The CDR3 runs to 18 residues. Germline values: CDR1 MNHEY, CDR2 SMNVEV (reference sequence). The J segment lost 0 bases and the V segment lost 5 bases, leaving 14 bases of the junction unmatched. CDR3 nucleotide sequence: TGTGCCAGCAGTCCATACTATATCCCGACAGGGGCTAACTATGGCTACACCTTC. It encodes CASSPYYIPTGANYGYTF.

The V and J genes are TRBV5-5 and TRBJ2-1; D gene ambiguous. The CDR3 contains 11 residues. CDR1 is SGHKS, CDR2 YYEKEE, per germline (reference sequence). V was shortened by 0 bases and J by 9 bases, with 4 bases between the two germline ends. CDR3 nucleotide sequence: TGTGCCAGCAGCTTGGTGGTTGAGCAGTTCTTC. Its translation is CASSLVVEQFF.

The chain joins TRBV5-6 to TRBJ1-5; D may be TRBD1 (5 bases). The CDR3 sequence is 13 residues long. The germline V gene has CDR1 SGHDT and CDR2 YYEEEE. V gave up 4 bases and J gave up 5 bases, with 10 bases separating them. The CDR3 DNA sequence: TGTGCCAGCAGCGATCAGGGAGATCAGCCCCAGCATTTT. It encodes CASSDQGDQPQHF.

The gene calls are TRBV28 and TRBJ2-1, with D possibly being TRBD2 (6 bases). Germline V lookup: CDR1 MDHEN, CDR2 SYDVKM. CDR3 size: 16 residues. The V end lost 3 bases, the J end lost 0 bases, and 12 bases lay between the germline ends. The CDR3 nucleotides are TGTGCCAGCAGTTTCCCGAGCGGGTACTCCTACAATGAGCAGTTCTTC. Its protein product is CASSFPSGYSYNEQFF.

J is TRBJ2-1 and V is TRBV7-9; 14 bases line up with TRBD2. The CDR3 totals 16 residues. CDR1 SEHNR and CDR2 FQNEAQ come from the germline V gene (reference sequence). V trimming: 10 bases; J trimming: 2 bases; junction bases outside the gene matches: 7. Here the CDR3 DNA reads TGTGCCATCCTAGGACTAGCGGGAGGAACCTACAATGAGCAGTTCTTC. Its translation: CAILGLAGGTYNEQFF.

The chain recombines TRBV6-5 with TRBJ1-5; D remains unclear. The CDR3 runs 13 residues. V lost 8 bases and J 7 bases, leaving 15 bases between the germline ends. Germline V gene data show CDR1 as MNHEY and CDR2 as SVGAGI. CDR3 bases: TGTGCCAGCCCCCTGCGGGAAGGGCAGCCCCAGCATTTT. This translates into CASPLREGQPQHF.